This record looks at one T cell receptor beta chain sequence and its context. Its antigen remains unknown. Averaging about 120 mL, one heparinised blood draw was given by each donor. Sorting gave populations that all exceeded 98% purity. The data stem from a study of beta chain features in type 1 diabetes. V was clipped by 6 bases and J by 3 bases; unmatched bases: 8. Germline V lookup: CDR1 KGHSH, CDR2 LQKENI. This CDR3 region has 15 residues. The authors reverse transcribed all of the isolated RNA, so sequencing captured expressed TCRB transcripts. Sequencing was performed with immunoSEQ multiplex PCR; in TCRdb, only in-frame clones are kept and a portion is missing. The data show 300,000 to 450,000 clones, 8% to 10% seen once. Study-level results: Type 1 diabetes patients had fewer VDJ junction insertions and more deletions. Among all four CD4+ subsets, Type 1 diabetes patients had TCRB CDR3s that were moderately but significantly shorter.

The V call is TRBV18, the J call TRBJ2-7; TRBD2 matches at 10 bases. Input material: central memory CD4+ T cells from blood. The clonotype originates from a man aged 25 to 40 with type 1 diabetes. The CDR3 DNA reads TGTGCCAGCTCTAATACCGGGACTAGCGTCTACGAGCAGTACTTC. This gives the protein CASSNTGTSVYEQYF.